This TCR beta chain was obtained from a study of cytomegalovirus exposure and HLA in healthy donors. Use of 60 Vbeta and 13 Jbeta primers characterized the PCR. Only in-frame clones appear in the TCRdb table, and some are missing; sequencing was by immunoSEQ multiplex PCR. The sample yields around 160,000 clones, 60% to 80% seen once. Study-level points and caveats: Relative to the approximately 660-donor mean, N-insertions were reportedly fewer in an Asian-associated ancestry cluster in a later analysis.

Turning to this clone: Its target is not known.

CDR3 length: 16 amino acids. V dropped 7 bases and J dropped 1 base, with 22 bases sitting between them. The germline V gene has CDR1 GTSNPN and CDR2 SVGIG (reference sequence). The gene calls are TRBV30 and TRBJ1-2; D may be TRBD1 (5 bases). The receptor comes from a man aged 50 to 59 in good health and CMV-seropositive. Material: PBMCs. This CDR3 is CASLGSMDNHNYGYTF. The CDR3 DNA reads as TGTGCCTCCTTAGGGTCTATGGACAACCATAACTATGGCTACACCTTC.